This passage covers 29 T cell receptor beta chains from one sample sequenced in a study of blood T cell repertoires in COVID-19. Using immunoSEQ multiplex PCR, the repertoire was profiled, and TCRdb retains in-frame clones only, with some absent. The table has around 85,000 clones, approximately 90% seen once. Sequenced sample: PBMCs or T cells enriched from blood (not recorded which). The receptors shown here come from a woman between 50 and 59 years old with acute COVID-19.

V usage is TRBV27 and J usage is TRBJ1-1; TRBD1 agrees at 8 bases. CDR3 length: 16 amino acids. Germline V gene data show CDR1 as MNHEY and CDR2 as SMNVEV (reference sequence). V dropped 5 bases and J dropped 1; count of bases not matched to a gene: 9. This chain's CDR3 is CASSGTGGRPNTEAFF. The CDR3 region has the DNA TGTGCCAGCAGTGGTACAGGGGGAAGGCCGAACACTGAAGCTTTCTTT.

This clone was recorded only once. This chain joins TRBV25-1 and TRBJ1-3, with 7 bases identical to TRBD1. V was clipped by 5 bases and J by 4 bases; unmatched bases: 5. The CDR3 is made up of 14 amino acids. Germline V gene data show CDR1 as MGHDK and CDR2 as SYGVNS. CDR3 loop: CASSLPGQGNTIYF. CDR3 DNA: TGTGCCAGCAGTTTACCGGGACAGGGAAACACCATATATTTT.

A few counts support this clone. V and J are TRBV11-2 and TRBJ1-1, with D perhaps TRBD1 (5 bases). V was clipped by 5 bases and J by 3 bases, with 10 bases between them. The CDR3 spans 13 residues. Germline CDR1 is SGHAT and CDR2 is FQNNGV. In nucleotides, the CDR3 is TGTGCCAGCAGCATTCAGGGCGACACTGAAGCTTTCTTT. This sequence encodes CASSIQGDTEAFF.

The J gene is TRBJ1-2, the V gene TRBV6-2 or TRBV6-3, with 10 bases aligning to TRBD1. The germline V gene has CDR1 MNHEY and CDR2 SVGEGT. V lost 2 bases to trimming and J lost 6 bases; unmatched junction nucleotides: 3. This CDR3 has 14 residues. For the CDR3, the DNA is TGTGCCAGCAGTTACCCGGGGACAGGGGATGGCTACACCTTC. Amino acid sequence: CASSYPGTGDGYTF.

This chain connects TRBV5-4 to TRBJ2-5; 8 nucleotides match TRBD1. This CDR3 contains 16 residues. Germline CDR1 and CDR2: SGHNT and YYREEE (reference sequence). The V gene end was trimmed by 2 bases and the J gene end by 2 bases; junction bases not matched to a gene: 8. The DNA for the CDR3 is TGTGCCAGCAGCTTACAGGGGGTACCCCCTCAAGAGACCCAGTACTTC. This translates into CASSLQGVPPQETQYF.

The chain joins TRBV10-3 to TRBJ2-7; TRBD1 agrees at 9 bases. V shed 10 bases, J shed 4 bases, and the junction held 5 bases outside the gene matches. The CDR3 spans 12 residues. Germline loops: CDR1 ENHRY, CDR2 SYGVKD. CDR3 amino acids: CATAGQGYEQYF. As DNA, the CDR3 is TGTGCCACCGCCGGACAGGGGTACGAGCAGTACTTC.

The V and J genes are TRBV7-9 and TRBJ2-5; 10 bases agree with TRBD2. Per the germline V gene, CDR1 is SEHNR and CDR2 is FQNEAQ (reference sequence). The V gene end was trimmed by 1 base and the J gene end by 2 bases; junction bases not matched to a gene: 10. The CDR3 has 18 residues. This CDR3 is CASSLGLAGGDFQETQYF. The CDR3 nucleotides are TGTGCCAGCAGCTTAGGATTAGCGGGAGGAGATTTTCAAGAGACCCAGTACTTC.

The genes are TRBV7-2 and TRBJ1-2; unclear D gene. The germline V gene encodes CDR1 SGHTA and CDR2 FQGNSA. V was pared by 4 bases and J by 4 bases, with 19 bases between. The CDR3 sequence is 16 residues long. CDR3 nucleotide sequence: TGTGCCAGCAGCTCGCAACCGGGAGGAATAAGCTATGGCTACACCTTC. This translates into CASSSQPGGISYGYTF.

The rearrangement links TRBV7-3 to TRBJ2-5, with D tentatively TRBD1 (6 bases). The CDR3 consists of 14 residues. CDR1 is SGHTA, CDR2 FQGTGA, per germline. Trimming pared 2 bases from V and 0 bases from J, leaving 7 bases between. The CDR3, as DNA: TGTGCCAGCAGCTTAGAGGGGGACCAAGAGACCCAGTACTTC. Translating gives CASSLEGDQETQYF.

V usage is TRBV6-5 and J usage is TRBJ1-2; 8 bases map to TRBD1. The CDR3 contains 14 residues. V gave up 8 bases and J gave up 4 bases; unmatched junction bases: 9. Germline V CDR1 and CDR2: MNHEY, SVGAGI. The CDR3 region has the DNA TGTGCCAGCCAGTCCGACAGGGGCTCCTATGGCTACACCTTC. It specifies CASQSDRGSYGYTF.

This clone was detected a few times. V is TRBV27 and J is TRBJ1-2, with D maybe TRBD1 (6 bases). The CDR3 spans 14 residues. V lost 6 bases and J 4 bases, leaving 15 bases between the germline ends. Germline CDR1 reads MNHEY; CDR2 reads SMNVEV (reference sequence). The CDR3 sequence: CASSPTGPRYGYTF. CDR3 DNA sequence: TGTGCCAGCAGCCCAACAGGGCCCCGCTATGGCTACACCTTC.

The CDR3 loop reads CASTDPDRAFHNGYTF. CDR3 coding DNA: TGTGCCAGCACCGACCCGGACAGGGCTTTCCATAATGGCTACACCTTC. The chain carries TRBV7-9 and TRBJ1-2, with TRBD1 identical over 8 bases. This CDR3 is built from 16 residues. The J segment lost 6 bases and the V segment lost 7 bases, leaving 16 bases of the junction unmatched. From germline, CDR1 is SEHNR and CDR2 FQNEAQ (reference sequence).

The chain employs TRBV5-4 and TRBJ1-5, with D tentatively TRBD1 (6 bases). This CDR3 region has 13 residues. Trimming cost V 0 bases and J 9 bases, with 10 bases left between them. Germline-derived CDR1 and CDR2 are SGHNT and YYREEE (reference sequence). The CDR3 DNA is TGTGCCAGCAGCTTGGAAGGGGGGGGGCCCCAGCATTTT. It codes for CASSLEGGGPQHF.

The chain has TRBV11-2 and TRBJ1-4, with TRBD1 identical over 7 bases. The CDR3 consists of 17 residues. Germline CDR1 is SGHAT and CDR2 is FQNNGV. V trimming: 5 bases; J trimming: 2 bases; junction bases outside the gene matches: 11. DNA of the CDR3: TGTGCCAGCAGCCTAGGCCCTGGGACAGTTACTAATGAAAAACTGTTTTTT. The encoded protein is CASSLGPGTVTNEKLFF. The variable domain in full, with the rest retrieved from reference TRBV11-2 and TRBJ1-4, is EAGVAQSPRYKIIEKRQSVAFWCNPISGHATLYWYQQILGQGPKLLIQFQNNGVVDDSQLPKDRFSAERLKGVDSTLKIQPAKLEDSAVYLCASSLGPGTVTNEKLFFGSGTQLSVL.

The chain is built from TRBV15 and TRBJ2-5; 10 nucleotides agree with TRBD1. V was pared by 1 base and J by 5 bases, with 1 base of the junction left unmatched. The CDR3 runs 14 residues. Germline CDR1 reads LNHNV; CDR2 reads YYDKDF (reference sequence). For the CDR3, the DNA is TGTGCCACCAGCAGAGGACAGGGGGCCGAGACCCAGTACTTC. It specifies CATSRGQGAETQYF.

V gene TRBV28 combines with J gene TRBJ2-3, with 8 positions matching TRBD2. Germline V lookup: CDR1 MDHEN, CDR2 SYDVKM. This CDR3 comprises 16 residues. Trimming at V came to 2 bases and at J to 0 bases, leaving 4 bases not matched to a gene. The CDR3 loop reads CASSLAGGSSTDTQYF. The CDR3 nucleotides are TGTGCCAGCAGTTTAGCGGGAGGCTCTAGCACAGATACGCAGTATTTT.

The V call is TRBV19, the J call TRBJ2-7; 8 bases are a match to TRBD2. Germline loops: CDR1 LNHDA, CDR2 SQIVND (reference sequence). Unmatched junction bases numbered 5, after V lost 4 bases and J lost 6 bases. CDR3 length: 13 residues. CDR3 protein: CASSSGRLGEQYF. The CDR3 bases are TGTGCCAGTAGTAGCGGGAGGTTAGGCGAGCAGTACTTC. Together with reference TRBV19 and TRBJ2-7, the CDR3 gives the full variable domain: DGGITQSPKYLFRKEGQNVTLSCEQNLNHDAMYWYRQDPGQGLRLIYYSQIVNDFQKGDIAEGYSVSREKKESFPLTVTSAQKNPTAFYLCASSSGRLGEQYFGPGTRLTVT.

This clone has just one count. This sequence joins TRBV18 and TRBJ2-1; TRBD2 is a possible D gene (5 bases). Germline V lookup: CDR1 KGHSH, CDR2 LQKENI. The CDR3 consists of 14 residues. V was cut by 6 bases and J by 0 bases, with 9 bases left in between. CDR3 sequence: CASSQDSSYNEQFF. DNA for the CDR3: TGTGCCAGCTCCCAGGACTCCTCCTACAATGAGCAGTTCTTC.

The genes are TRBV3-1 (or the pseudogene TRBV3-2) and TRBJ2-1, with 9 bases that match TRBD2. V shed 1 base and J 15 bases; nucleotides not matched to a gene: 10. Germline V CDR1 and CDR2: LGHDT, YNNKEL (reference sequence). This CDR3 has 14 amino acids. The CDR3 here is CASSQGREGLPPFF. In DNA form, the CDR3 reads TGTGCCAGCAGCCAAGGGCGGGAGGGCCTTCCGCCGTTCTTC.

CDR3: CASNPQAGGGWFEAFF. CDR3 nucleotides: TGTGCCAGTAACCCCCAGGCAGGGGGCGGGTGGTTTGAAGCTTTCTTT. The chain recombines TRBV19 with TRBJ1-1, with 8 bases that match TRBD1. Germline CDR1 and CDR2: LNHDA and SQIVND (reference sequence). V was pared by 7 bases and J by 7 bases, with 17 bases of the junction left unmatched. The CDR3 is 16 amino acids.

The chain couples TRBV11-2 to TRBJ2-3; tentatively, D is TRBD2 (6 bases). The CDR3 has 12 residues. CDR1 is SGHAT, CDR2 FQNNGV, per germline. Between the trimmed V and J ends, which lost 7 bases and 7 bases, there was a span of 12 bases. The CDR3 bases are TGTGCCAGCAACGGGGGTCTCCATACGCAGTATTTT. Translation gives CASNGGLHTQYF.

The rearrangement uses TRBV5-1 and TRBJ1-5, with D tentatively TRBD1 (5 bases). The CDR3 length is 15 residues. CDR1 and CDR2 from the germline V gene are SGHRS and YFSETQ. Trimming removed 1 base from V and 0 bases from J, with 8 bases in between. The CDR3 bases are TGCGCCAGCAGCTTGACAGGATATAGCAATCAGCCCCAGCATTTT. It yields the protein CASSLTGYSNQPQHF.

The chain is built from TRBV4-2 and TRBJ2-7; TRBD2 matches at 9 bases. The CDR3 runs 15 residues. V lost 0 bases to trimming and J lost 5 bases; unmatched junction nucleotides: 5. Germline CDR1 LGHNA, CDR2 YNFKEQ. The CDR3 nucleotides are TGTGCCAGCAGCCAAGATGCCCTAGCGGGAAACGAGCAGTACTTC. Translation gives CASSQDALAGNEQYF.

V and J are TRBV7-9 and TRBJ1-5; TRBD1 aligns across 7 bases. The CDR3 consists of 13 residues. With V trimmed by 5 bases and J by 11 bases, 9 bases remained unmatched. Germline V gene sequence: CDR1 SEHNR, CDR2 FQNEAQ (reference sequence). The CDR3 loop reads CASSAGGQMSQHF. The CDR3 DNA reads TGTGCCAGCAGCGCAGGGGGGCAGATGTCCCAGCATTTT.

This rearrangement joins TRBV4-2 to TRBJ1-5; D is uncertain. Trimming cost V 0 bases and J 5 bases, with 11 bases left between them. The CDR3 extends over 15 amino acids. Germline V gene data show CDR1 as LGHNA and CDR2 as YNFKEQ. The CDR3 DNA follows: TGTGCCAGCAGCCAAGAACCCGGGTCAGATCAGCCCCAGCATTTT. It codes for CASSQEPGSDQPQHF.

The chain has TRBV3-1 (or the pseudogene TRBV3-2) and TRBJ2-7, with 7 bases identical to TRBD1. The CDR3 has 12 residues. Trimming took 5 bases from V and 5 from J; bases not matched to a gene: 3. The germline gives CDR1 LGHDT, CDR2 YNNKEL (reference sequence). The CDR3 sequence: CASSTTGDEQYF. The CDR3 region has the DNA TGTGCCAGCAGCACAACAGGGGACGAGCAGTACTTC.

The chain recombines TRBV29-1 with TRBJ1-6; maybe TRBD1 (6 bases). CDR1 is SQVTM, CDR2 ANQGSEA, per germline. V was trimmed by 4 bases and J by 10 bases, leaving 26 bases between them. The CDR3 runs to 17 residues. The chain's CDR3 is CSVGRVTGLPLKSPLHF. The DNA of the CDR3 is TGCAGCGTTGGAAGGGTAACAGGGTTGCCTCTAAAGTCACCCCTCCACTTT. The variable domain in full, with the rest retrieved from reference TRBV29-1 and TRBJ1-6, is SAVISQKPSRDICQRGTSLTIQCQVDSQVTMMFWYRQQPGQSLTLIATANQGSEATYESGFVIDKFPISRPNLTFSTLTVSNMSPEDSSIYLCSVGRVTGLPLKSPLHFGNGTRLTVT.

This chain joins TRBV10-3 and TRBJ2-3; 11 bases agree with TRBD2. The junction had 9 bases not matched to a gene; V was cut back by 9 bases and J by 4 bases. Germline values: CDR1 ENHRY, CDR2 SYGVKD. The CDR3 extends over 15 amino acids. The CDR3 loop reads CAIGTSGREADTQYF. The CDR3 DNA reads as TGTGCCATAGGGACTAGCGGACGGGAGGCAGATACGCAGTATTTT.

The rearrangement uses TRBV20-1 and TRBJ2-5; no definite D call. V lost 5 bases to trimming and J lost 2 bases, with 3 bases between them. The CDR3 totals 10 residues. Germline CDR1 DFQATT, CDR2 SNEGSKA (reference sequence). The CDR3 DNA reads as TGCAGTGCTCAGCAAGAGACCCAGTACTTC. It encodes CSAQQETQYF.